Listed here are 6 T cell receptor beta chains from one sample, sequenced in a study of T-cell memory formation after mild COVID-19 (dated by TCRdb to the early 2020s). Libraries were made using 5' RACE. Sequencing instrument: Illumina NovaSeq 6000. The raw public data were reprocessed by TCRdb itself: fastp quality trimming at Q25, MiXCR clonotype calling, in-frame beta chains only. Rows merge per CDR3 protein into single entries with the most common DNA and genes. The sample contains approximately 300,000 distinct CDR3 sequences, 15% to 20% of them found a single time. Roughly 20% of the sample is taken by the ten largest. Sample: PBMCs or a T cell subset sorted from them (not recorded which). Receptors were obtained from a man between 18 and 35 years old who had mild COVID-19 (a few samples of this study predate the infection). The sample titles of this study are shuffled in the database, so cell type and time point are left out; the donor was told from shared clones.

At least ten counts were recorded for this clonotype. The V and J genes are TRBV7-6 and TRBJ1-1; possible D gene TRBD1, 6 bases. Germline values: CDR1 SGHVS, CDR2 FNYEAQ. CDR3 length equals 16 residues. Trimming took 5 bases from V and 1 from J, leaving 17 bases between them. The CDR3: CASSVGAGAANTEAFF. For the CDR3, the DNA is TGTGCCAGCAGCGTAGGTGCAGGGGCAGCGAACACTGAAGCTTTCTTT.

The chain uses TRBV27 and TRBJ1-2, with TRBD1 matching 8 bases. Germline CDR1 is MNHEY and CDR2 is SMNVEV (reference sequence). Unmatched junction bases numbered 9, after V lost 5 bases and J lost 7 bases. There are 14 residues in the CDR3. The CDR3, as DNA: TGTGCCAGCAGTCCGACCCGGACAGGGTTTGGCTACACCTTC. Translating it yields CASSPTRTGFGYTF.

This chain uses TRBV5-1 with TRBJ1-1; no definite D call. Germline CDR1 reads SGHRS; CDR2 reads YFSETQ. V lost 6 bases to trimming and J lost 7 bases, with 19 bases between them. CDR3 length: 14 amino acids. In nucleotides, the CDR3 is TGCGCCAGCACCAACGGGTATATAGGATTTGAAGCTTTCTTT. Encoded protein: CASTNGYIGFEAFF.

The V and J genes are TRBV20-1 and TRBJ2-7, with 7 bases fitting TRBD1. Germline V lookup: CDR1 DFQATT, CDR2 SNEGSKA (reference sequence). The CDR3 has 15 residues. V was pared by 1 base and J by 5 bases, with 11 bases of the junction left unmatched. The CDR3 loop reads CSARGETGVNHEQYF. CDR3 sequence (DNA): TGCAGTGCTAGAGGAGAAACAGGGGTGAACCACGAGCAGTACTTC.

This clonotype was seen ten or more times. The rearrangement links TRBV3-1 to TRBJ2-3; TRBD2 is a possible D gene (7 bases). V shed 1 base and J shed 4 bases, with 12 bases lying between them. The CDR3 is 15 amino acids. The germline CDR1 and CDR2 sequences are LGHDT and YNNKEL (reference sequence). For the CDR3, the DNA is TGTGCCAGCAGCCAAGGCGGGGGCCCATCAGATACGCAGTATTTT. Translated, it gives CASSQGGGPSDTQYF.

This chain connects TRBV10-3 to TRBJ2-3, with 13 bases that match TRBD2. The trim removed 6 bases at V and 6 bases at J, leaving 6 bases unmatched. Germline V CDR1 and CDR2: ENHRY, SYGVKD. CDR3 length: 15 residues. The DNA of the CDR3 is TGTGCCATCAGCGGGACTAGCGGGGAAGGGGATACGCAGTATTTT. It is translated as CAISGTSGEGDTQYF.